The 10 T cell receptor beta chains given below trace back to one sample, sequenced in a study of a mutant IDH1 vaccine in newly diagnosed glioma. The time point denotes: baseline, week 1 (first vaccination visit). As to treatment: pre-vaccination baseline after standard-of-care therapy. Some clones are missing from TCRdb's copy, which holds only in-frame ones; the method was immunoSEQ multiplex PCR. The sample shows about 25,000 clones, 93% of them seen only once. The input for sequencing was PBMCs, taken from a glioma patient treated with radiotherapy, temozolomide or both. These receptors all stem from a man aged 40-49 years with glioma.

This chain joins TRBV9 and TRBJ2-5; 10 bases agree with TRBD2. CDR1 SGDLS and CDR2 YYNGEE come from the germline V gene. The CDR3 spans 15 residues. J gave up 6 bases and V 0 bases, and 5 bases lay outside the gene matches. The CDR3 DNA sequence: TGTGCCAGCAGCGTAGATCTAGCGGGGGTACAGACCCAGTACTTC. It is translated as CASSVDLAGVQTQYF.

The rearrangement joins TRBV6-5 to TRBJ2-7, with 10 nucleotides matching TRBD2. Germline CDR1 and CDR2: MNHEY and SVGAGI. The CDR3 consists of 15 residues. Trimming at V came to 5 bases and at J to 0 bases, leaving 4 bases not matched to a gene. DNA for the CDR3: TGTGCCAGCAGTGTTAGCGGGGGGAGCTCCTACGAGCAGTACTTC. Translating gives CASSVSGGSSYEQYF.

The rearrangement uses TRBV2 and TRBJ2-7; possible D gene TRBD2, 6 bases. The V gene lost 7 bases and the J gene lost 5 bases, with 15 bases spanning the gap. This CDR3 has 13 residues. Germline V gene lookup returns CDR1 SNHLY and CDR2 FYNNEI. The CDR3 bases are TGTGCCAGCATGCGGGAAAGCTGGGACGAGCAGTACTTC. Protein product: CASMRESWDEQYF.

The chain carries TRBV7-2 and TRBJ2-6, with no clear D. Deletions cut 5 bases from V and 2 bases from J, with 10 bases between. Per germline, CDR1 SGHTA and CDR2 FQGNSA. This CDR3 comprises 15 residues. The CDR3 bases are TGTGCCAGCAGCCCAAAGAACCCTGGGGCCAACGTCCTGACTTTC. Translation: CASSPKNPGANVLTF. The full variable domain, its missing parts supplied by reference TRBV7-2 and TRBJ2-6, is GAGVSQSPSNKVTEKGKDVELRCDPISGHTALYWYRQSLGQGLEFLIYFQGNSAPDKSGLPSDRFSAERTGGSVSTLTIQRTQQEDSAVYLCASSPKNPGANVLTFGAGSRLTVL.

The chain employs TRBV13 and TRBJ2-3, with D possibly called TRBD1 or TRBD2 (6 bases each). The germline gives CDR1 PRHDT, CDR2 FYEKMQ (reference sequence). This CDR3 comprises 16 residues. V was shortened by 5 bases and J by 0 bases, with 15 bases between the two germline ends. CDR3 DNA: TGTGCCAGCAGCGTGCTCGGGGGCCCTAGCACAGATACGCAGTATTTT. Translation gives CASSVLGGPSTDTQYF.

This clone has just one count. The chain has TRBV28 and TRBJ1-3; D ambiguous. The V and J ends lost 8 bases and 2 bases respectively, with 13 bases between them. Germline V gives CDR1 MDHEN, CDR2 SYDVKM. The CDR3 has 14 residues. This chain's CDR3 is CASGKDGPGNTIYF. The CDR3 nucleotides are TGTGCCAGCGGTAAAGACGGCCCTGGAAACACCATATATTTT.

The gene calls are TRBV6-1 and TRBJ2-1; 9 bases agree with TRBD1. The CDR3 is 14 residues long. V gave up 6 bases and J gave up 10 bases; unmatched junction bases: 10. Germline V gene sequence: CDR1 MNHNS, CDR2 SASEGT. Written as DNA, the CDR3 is TGTGCCAGCAGCTCGGGACAGGGTAGTCGGGAGCAGTTCTTC. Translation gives CASSSGQGSREQFF.

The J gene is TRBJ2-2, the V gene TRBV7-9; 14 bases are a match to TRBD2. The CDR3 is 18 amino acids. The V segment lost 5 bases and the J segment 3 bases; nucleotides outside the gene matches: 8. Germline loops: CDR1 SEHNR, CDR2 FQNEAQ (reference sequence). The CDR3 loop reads CASSPGTSGSVYTGELFF. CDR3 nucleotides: TGTGCCAGCAGCCCGGGGACTAGCGGGAGTGTATACACCGGGGAGCTGTTTTTT.

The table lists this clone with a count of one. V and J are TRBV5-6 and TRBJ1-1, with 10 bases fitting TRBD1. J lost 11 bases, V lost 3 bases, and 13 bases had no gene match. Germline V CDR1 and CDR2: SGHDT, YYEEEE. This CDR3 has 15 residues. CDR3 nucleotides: TGTGCCAGCAGCTACTGGGACAGGGGAATTATCGGGGCTTTCTTT. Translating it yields CASSYWDRGIIGAFF. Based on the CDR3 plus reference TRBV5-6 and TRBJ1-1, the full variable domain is DAGVTQSPTHLIKTRGQQVTLRCSPKSGHDTVSWYQQALGQGPQFIFQYYEEEERQRGNFPDRFSGHQFPNYSSELNVNALLLGDSALYLCASSYWDRGIIGAFFGQGTRLTVV.

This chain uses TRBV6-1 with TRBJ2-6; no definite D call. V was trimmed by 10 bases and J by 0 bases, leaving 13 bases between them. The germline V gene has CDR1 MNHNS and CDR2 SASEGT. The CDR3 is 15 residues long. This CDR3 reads CATARKDSGANVLTF. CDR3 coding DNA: TGTGCCACCGCGCGGAAGGACTCTGGGGCCAACGTCCTGACTTTC.